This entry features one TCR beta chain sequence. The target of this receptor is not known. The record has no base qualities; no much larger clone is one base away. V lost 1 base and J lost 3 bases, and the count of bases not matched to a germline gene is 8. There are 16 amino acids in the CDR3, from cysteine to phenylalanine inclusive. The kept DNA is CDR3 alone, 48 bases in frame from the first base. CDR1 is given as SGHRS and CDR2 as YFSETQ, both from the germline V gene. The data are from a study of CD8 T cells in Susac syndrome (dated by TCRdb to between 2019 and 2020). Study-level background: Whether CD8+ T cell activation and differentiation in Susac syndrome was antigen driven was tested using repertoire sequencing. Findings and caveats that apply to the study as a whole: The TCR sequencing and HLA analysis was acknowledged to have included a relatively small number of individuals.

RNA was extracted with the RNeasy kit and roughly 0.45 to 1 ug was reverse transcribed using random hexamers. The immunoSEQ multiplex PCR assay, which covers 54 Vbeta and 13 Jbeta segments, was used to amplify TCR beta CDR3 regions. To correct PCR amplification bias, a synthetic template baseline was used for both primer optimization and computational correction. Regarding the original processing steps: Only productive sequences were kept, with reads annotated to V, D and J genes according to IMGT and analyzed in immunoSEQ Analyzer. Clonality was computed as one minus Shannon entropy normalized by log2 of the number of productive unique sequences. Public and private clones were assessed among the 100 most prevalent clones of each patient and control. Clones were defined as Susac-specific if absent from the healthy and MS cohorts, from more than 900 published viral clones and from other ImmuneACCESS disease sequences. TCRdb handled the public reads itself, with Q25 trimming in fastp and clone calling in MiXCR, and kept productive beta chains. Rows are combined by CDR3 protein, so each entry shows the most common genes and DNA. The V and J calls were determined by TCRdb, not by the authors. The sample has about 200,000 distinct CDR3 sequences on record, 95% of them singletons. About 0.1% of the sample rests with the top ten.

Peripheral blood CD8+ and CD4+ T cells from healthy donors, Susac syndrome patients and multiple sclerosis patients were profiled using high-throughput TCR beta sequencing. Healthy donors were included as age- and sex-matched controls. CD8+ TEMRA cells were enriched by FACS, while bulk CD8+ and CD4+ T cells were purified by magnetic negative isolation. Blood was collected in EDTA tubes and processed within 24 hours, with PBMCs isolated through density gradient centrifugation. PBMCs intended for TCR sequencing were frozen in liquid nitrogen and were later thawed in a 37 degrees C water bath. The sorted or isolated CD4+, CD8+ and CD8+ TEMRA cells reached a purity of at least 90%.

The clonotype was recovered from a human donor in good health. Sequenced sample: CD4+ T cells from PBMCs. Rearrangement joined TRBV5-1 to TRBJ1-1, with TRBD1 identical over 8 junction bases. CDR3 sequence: CASSLRTGPLDTEAFF. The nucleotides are TGCGCCAGCAGCTTGCGGACAGGGCCGCTGGACACTGAAGCTTTCTTT.